Given below is one T cell receptor beta chain in context. Its antigen is currently unknown. The data are from a study of cytomegalovirus exposure and HLA in healthy donors. Notes on the study in general: With further analysis later on, most CMV-associated TCR beta chains appeared HLA-restricted.

After removal of 3 bases from V and 5 bases from J, the junction contained 5 bases not matched to a gene. This CDR3 is built from 15 residues. Germline V gene sequence: CDR1 SGHAT, CDR2 FQNNGV. PCR amplification relied on 60 Vbeta primers (plus 13 Jbeta primers). The assay was immunoSEQ multiplex PCR, and TCRdb's table has in-frame clones only and misses some. Its listing shows 65,000 to 95,000 clones. The sample consisted of PBMCs. This sequence was found in a man aged 25-40 years in good health and CMV-seronegative. The V gene is TRBV11-2, the J gene TRBJ2-3; TRBD1 aligns across 10 bases. The CDR3 DNA is TGTGCCAGCAGCTTGGGACAGGGGAAGATAGATACGCAGTATTTT. Translated: CASSLGQGKIDTQYF.